These 3 T cell receptor beta chains were sequenced from one sample in a study of blood T cell repertoires in COVID-19. TCRdb's copy holds only in-frame clones and misses some; the assay was immunoSEQ multiplex PCR. The table lists about 260,000 clones, approximately 89% of them singletons, with about 9.2% in the top ten. Source material: peripheral blood. Receptor source: a middle-aged man who had recovered from COVID-19.

The V gene is TRBV19, the J gene TRBJ2-3; 8 bases fit TRBD1. Trimming at V came to 5 bases and at J to 1 base, leaving 8 bases not matched to a gene. Per germline, CDR1 LNHDA and CDR2 SQIVND (reference sequence). The CDR3 is 16 residues long. For the CDR3, the DNA is TGTGCCAGTAGTCTCCCCACGGGACAGGGCACAGATACGCAGTATTTT. Protein sequence: CASSLPTGQGTDTQYF.

This chain joins TRBV12-3 or TRBV12-4 and TRBJ1-4; D is unresolved. The V gene lost 7 bases and the J gene lost 0 bases, with 6 bases spanning the gap. The CDR3 is made up of 13 amino acids. The CDR3 DNA reads as TGTGCCAGCAACTGGTCAACTAATGAAAAACTGTTTTTT. Its protein is CASNWSTNEKLFF.

The chain combines TRBV7-9 with TRBJ2-3; possibly TRBD2 for D (7 bases). The V gene lost 5 bases and the J gene lost 0 bases, with 18 bases spanning the gap. Germline CDR1 reads SEHNR; CDR2 reads FQNEAQ (reference sequence). The CDR3 is 17 amino acids. The DNA for the CDR3 is TGTGCCAGCAGCCAAGGGGGGGTTTCGGGGAGCACAGATACGCAGTATTTT. It is translated as CASSQGGVSGSTDTQYF.